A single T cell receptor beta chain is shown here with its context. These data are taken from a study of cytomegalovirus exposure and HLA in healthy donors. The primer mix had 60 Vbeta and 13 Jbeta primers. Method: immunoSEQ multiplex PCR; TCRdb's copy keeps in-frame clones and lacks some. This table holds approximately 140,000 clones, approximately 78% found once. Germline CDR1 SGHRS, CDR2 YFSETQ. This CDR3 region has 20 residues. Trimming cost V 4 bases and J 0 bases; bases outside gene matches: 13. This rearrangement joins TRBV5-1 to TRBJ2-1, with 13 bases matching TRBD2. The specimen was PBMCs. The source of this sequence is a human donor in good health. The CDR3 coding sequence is TGCGCCAGCAGCCCCACCGGGACTAGCGGGATCCTGAGCTCCTACAATGAGCAGTTCTTC. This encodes CASSPTGTSGILSSYNEQFF.